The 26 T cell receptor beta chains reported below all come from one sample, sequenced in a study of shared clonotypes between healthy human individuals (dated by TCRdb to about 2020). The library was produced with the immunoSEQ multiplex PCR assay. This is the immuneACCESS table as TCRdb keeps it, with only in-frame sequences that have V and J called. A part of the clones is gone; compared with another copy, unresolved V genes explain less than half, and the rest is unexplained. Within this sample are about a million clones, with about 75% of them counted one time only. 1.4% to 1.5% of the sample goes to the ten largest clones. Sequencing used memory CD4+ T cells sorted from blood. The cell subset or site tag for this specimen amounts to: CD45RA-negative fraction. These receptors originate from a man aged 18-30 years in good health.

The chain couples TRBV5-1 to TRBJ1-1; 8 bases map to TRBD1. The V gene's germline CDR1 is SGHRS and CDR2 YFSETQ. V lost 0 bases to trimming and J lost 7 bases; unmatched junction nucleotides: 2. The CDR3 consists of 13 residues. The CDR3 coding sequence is TGCGCCAGCAGCTTGGGCGGACAGGGTGAAGCTTTCTTT. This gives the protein CASSLGGQGEAFF.

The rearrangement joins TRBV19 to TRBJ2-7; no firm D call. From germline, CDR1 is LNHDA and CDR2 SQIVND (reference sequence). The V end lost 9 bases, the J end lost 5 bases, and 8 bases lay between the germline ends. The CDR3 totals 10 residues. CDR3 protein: CAREGDEQYF. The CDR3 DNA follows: TGTGCCAGGGAAGGAGACGAGCAGTACTTC.

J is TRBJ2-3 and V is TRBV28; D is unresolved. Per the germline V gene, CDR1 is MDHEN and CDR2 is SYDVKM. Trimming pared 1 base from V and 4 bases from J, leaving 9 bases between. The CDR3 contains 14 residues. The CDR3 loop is CASSLSLLSDTQYF. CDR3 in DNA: TGTGCCAGCAGTTTATCCCTCCTCTCAGATACGCAGTATTTT.

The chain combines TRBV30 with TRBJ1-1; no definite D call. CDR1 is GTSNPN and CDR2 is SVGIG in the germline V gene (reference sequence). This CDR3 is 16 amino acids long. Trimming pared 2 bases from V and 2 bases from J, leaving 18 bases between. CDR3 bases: TGTGCCTGGAGTAATTCGGTCGTGGGGAGTAACACTGAAGCTTTCTTT. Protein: CAWSNSVVGSNTEAFF.

CDR3 residues: CAISESLEGANVLTF. In DNA form, the CDR3 reads TGTGCCATCAGTGAGTCCCTGGAAGGGGCCAACGTCCTGACTTTC. The chain combines TRBV10-3 with TRBJ2-6; D ambiguous. Germline CDR1 is ENHRY and CDR2 is SYGVKD. This CDR3 contains 15 residues. V dropped 0 bases and J dropped 4 bases, with 7 bases sitting between them.

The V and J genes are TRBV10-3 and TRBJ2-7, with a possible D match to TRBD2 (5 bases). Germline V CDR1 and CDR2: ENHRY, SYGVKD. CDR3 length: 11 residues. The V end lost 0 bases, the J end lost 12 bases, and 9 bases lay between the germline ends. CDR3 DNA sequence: TGTGCCATCAGTGAGTCGGTGAGGGCGTACTTC. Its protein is CAISESVRAYF.

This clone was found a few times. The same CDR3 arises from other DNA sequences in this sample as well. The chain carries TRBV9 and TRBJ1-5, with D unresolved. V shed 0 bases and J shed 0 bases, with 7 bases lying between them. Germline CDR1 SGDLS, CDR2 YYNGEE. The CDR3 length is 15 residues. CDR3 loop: CASSVGRDSNQPQHF. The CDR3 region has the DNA TGTGCCAGCAGCGTAGGGAGAGATAGCAATCAGCCCCAGCATTTT.

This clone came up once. CDR3 sequence (DNA): TGTGCCAGCAGTTACGGGTCAGGGACCTACGAGCAGTACTTC. Translated, it gives CASSYGSGTYEQYF. This chain links TRBV6-5 with TRBJ2-5; a possible D gene is TRBD1 (5 bases). Matching the DNA end better, TRBJ2-7 makes the J call doubtful. This CDR3 has 14 amino acids. Germline CDR1 MNHEY, CDR2 SVGAGI.

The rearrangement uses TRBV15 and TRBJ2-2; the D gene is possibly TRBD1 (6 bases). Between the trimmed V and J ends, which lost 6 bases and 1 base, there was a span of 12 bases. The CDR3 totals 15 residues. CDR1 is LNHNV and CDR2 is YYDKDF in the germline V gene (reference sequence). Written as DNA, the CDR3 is TGTGCCACCAGGACGGACAGTTTGAACACCGGGGAGCTGTTTTTT. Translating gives CATRTDSLNTGELFF.

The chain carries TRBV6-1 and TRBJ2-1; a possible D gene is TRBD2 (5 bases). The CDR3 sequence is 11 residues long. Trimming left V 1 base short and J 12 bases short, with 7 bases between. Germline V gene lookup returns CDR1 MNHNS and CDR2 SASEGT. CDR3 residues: CASSEGRWQFF. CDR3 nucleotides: TGTGCCAGCAGTGAAGGGAGGTGGCAGTTCTTC.

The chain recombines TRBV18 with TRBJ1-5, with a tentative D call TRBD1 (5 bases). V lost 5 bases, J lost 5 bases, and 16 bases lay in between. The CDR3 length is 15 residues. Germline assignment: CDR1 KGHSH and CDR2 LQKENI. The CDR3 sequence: CASSVSGRVDQPQHF. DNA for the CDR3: TGTGCCAGCTCAGTGTCAGGCAGGGTGGATCAGCCCCAGCATTTT.

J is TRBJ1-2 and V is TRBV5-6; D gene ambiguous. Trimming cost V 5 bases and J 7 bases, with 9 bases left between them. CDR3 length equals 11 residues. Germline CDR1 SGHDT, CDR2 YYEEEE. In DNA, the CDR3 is TGTGCCAGCAGGCTCTCGGGTGGCTACACCTTC. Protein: CASRLSGGYTF.

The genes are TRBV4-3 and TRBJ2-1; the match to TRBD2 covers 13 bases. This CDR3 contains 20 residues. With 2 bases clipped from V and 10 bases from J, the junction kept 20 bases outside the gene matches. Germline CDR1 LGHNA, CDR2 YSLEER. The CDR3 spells CASSQSLSGGTSGRAREQFF. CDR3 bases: TGCGCCAGCAGCCAATCCCTCTCGGGGGGAACTAGCGGGAGGGCCCGCGAGCAGTTCTTC.

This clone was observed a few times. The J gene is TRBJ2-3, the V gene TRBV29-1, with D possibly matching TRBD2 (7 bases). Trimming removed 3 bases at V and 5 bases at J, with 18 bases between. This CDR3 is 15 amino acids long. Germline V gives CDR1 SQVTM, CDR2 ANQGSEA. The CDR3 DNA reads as TGCAGCGTTGATATATGGGGGGGGCAGGGAGATACGCAGTATTTT. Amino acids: CSVDIWGGQGDTQYF.

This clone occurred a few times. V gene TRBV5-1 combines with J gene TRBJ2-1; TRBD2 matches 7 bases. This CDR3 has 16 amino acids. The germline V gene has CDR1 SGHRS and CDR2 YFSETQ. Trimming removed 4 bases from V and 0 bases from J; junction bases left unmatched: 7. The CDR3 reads CASSPVLASSYNEQFF. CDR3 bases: TGCGCCAGCAGCCCGGTACTAGCGAGCTCCTACAATGAGCAGTTCTTC.

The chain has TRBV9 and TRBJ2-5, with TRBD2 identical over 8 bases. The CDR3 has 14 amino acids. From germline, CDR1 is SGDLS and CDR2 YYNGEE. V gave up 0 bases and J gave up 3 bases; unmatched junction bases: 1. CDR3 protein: CASSVAGLEETQYF. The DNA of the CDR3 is TGTGCCAGCAGCGTAGCGGGACTAGAAGAGACCCAGTACTTC.

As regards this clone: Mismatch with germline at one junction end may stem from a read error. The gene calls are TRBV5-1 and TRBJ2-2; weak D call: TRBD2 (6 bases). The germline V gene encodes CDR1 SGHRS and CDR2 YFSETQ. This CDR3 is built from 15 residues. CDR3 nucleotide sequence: TGCGTCAGCAGCTTGGATCCTAGCGCGAACGGGGAGCTGTTTTTT. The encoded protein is CVSSLDPSANGELFF.

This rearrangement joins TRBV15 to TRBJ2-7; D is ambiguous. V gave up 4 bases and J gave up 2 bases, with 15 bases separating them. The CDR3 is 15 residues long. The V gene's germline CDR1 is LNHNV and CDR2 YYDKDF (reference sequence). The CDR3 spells CATSTPSPGTYEQYF. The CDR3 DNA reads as TGTGCCACCAGCACCCCCAGTCCGGGCACCTACGAGCAGTACTTC.

The CDR3 spells CASSGTGLYQETQYF. The DNA for the CDR3 is TGCGCCAGCAGTGGGACAGGACTGTACCAAGAGACCCAGTACTTC. The chain uses TRBV5-1 and TRBJ2-5; 8 bases map to TRBD1. This CDR3 has 15 amino acids. Germline V gene sequence: CDR1 SGHRS, CDR2 YFSETQ. With V trimmed by 5 bases and J by 0 bases, 6 bases remained unmatched.

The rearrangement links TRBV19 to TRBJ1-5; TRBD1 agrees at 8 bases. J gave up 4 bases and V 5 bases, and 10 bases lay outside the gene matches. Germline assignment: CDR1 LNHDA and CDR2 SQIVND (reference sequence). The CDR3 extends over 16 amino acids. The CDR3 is CASSASWDRINQPQHF. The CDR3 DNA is TGTGCCAGTAGTGCCTCATGGGACAGGATTAATCAGCCCCAGCATTTT. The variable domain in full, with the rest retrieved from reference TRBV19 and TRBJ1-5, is DGGITQSPKYLFRKEGQNVTLSCEQNLNHDAMYWYRQDPGQGLRLIYYSQIVNDFQKGDIAEGYSVSREKKESFPLTVTSAQKNPTAFYLCASSASWDRINQPQHFGDGTRLSIL.

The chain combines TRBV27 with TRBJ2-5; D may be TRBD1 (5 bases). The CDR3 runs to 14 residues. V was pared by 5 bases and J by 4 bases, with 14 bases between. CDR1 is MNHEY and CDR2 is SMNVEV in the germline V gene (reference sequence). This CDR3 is CASSRIRVGETQYF. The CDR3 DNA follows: TGTGCCAGCAGTAGGATCAGGGTCGGAGAGACCCAGTACTTC.

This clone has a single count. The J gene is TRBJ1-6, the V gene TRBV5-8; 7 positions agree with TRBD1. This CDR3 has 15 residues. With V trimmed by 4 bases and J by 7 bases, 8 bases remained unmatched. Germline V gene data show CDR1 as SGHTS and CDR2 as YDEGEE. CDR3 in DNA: TGTGCCAGCAGCATGACAGGGTTCTACAATTCACCCCTCCACTTT. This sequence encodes CASSMTGFYNSPLHF. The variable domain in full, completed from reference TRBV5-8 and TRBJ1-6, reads EAGVTQSPTHLIKTRGQQATLRCSPISGHTSVYWYQQALGLGLQFLLWYDEGEERNRGNFPPRFSGRQFPNYSSELNVNALELEDSALYLCASSMTGFYNSPLHFGNGTRLTVT.

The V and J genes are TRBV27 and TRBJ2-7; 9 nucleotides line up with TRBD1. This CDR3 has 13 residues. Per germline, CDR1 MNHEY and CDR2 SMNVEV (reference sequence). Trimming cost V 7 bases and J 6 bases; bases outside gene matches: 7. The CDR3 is CASISGQGREQYF. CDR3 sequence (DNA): TGTGCCAGCATTTCGGGACAGGGTCGCGAGCAGTACTTC.

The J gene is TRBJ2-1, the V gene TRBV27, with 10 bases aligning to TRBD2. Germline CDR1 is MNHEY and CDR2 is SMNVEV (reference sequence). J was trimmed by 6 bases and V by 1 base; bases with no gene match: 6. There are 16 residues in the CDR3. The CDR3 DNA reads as TGTGCCAGCAGTTTATTGAAACTAGCGGGGCCCAATGAGCAGTTCTTC. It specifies CASSLLKLAGPNEQFF.

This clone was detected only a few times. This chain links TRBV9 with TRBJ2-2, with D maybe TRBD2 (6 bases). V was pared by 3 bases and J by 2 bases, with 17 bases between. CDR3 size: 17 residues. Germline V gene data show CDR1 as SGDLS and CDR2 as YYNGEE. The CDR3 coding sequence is TGTGCCAGCAGCGCCCATGATCCCGGGGGTAACACCGGGGAGCTGTTTTTT. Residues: CASSAHDPGGNTGELFF. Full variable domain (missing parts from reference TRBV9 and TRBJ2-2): DSGVTQTPKHLITATGQRVTLRCSPRSGDLSVYWYQQSLDQGLQFLIQYYNGEERAKGNILERFSAQQFPDLHSELNLSSLELGDSALYFCASSAHDPGGNTGELFFGEGSRLTVL.

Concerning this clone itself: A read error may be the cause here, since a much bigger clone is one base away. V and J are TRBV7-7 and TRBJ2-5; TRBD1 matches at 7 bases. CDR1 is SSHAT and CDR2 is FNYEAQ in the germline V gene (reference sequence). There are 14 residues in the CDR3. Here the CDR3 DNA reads TGTGCTAGCAGCTTCAGGGGGAGTAAAGAGACCCAGTACTTC. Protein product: CASSFRGSKETQYF.